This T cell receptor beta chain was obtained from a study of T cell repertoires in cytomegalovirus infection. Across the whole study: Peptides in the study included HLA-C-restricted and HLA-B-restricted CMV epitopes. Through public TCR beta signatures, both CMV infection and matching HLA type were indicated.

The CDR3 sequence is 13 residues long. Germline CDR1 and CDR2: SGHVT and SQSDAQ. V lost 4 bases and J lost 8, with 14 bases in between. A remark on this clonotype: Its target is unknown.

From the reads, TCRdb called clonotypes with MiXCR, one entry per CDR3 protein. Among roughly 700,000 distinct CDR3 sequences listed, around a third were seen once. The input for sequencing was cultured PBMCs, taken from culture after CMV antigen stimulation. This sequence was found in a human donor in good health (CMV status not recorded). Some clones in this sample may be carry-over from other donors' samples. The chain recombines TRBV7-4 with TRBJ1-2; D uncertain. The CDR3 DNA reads TGTGCCAGCAGCTCCGTCGGGTCGGGGGGCTACACCTTC. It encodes CASSSVGSGGYTF.